Below, one T cell receptor (beta chain) is given with its context. Its target is unknown. The CDR3 extends over 12 amino acids. Germline CDR1 MDHEN, CDR2 SYDVKM. The data were obtained in a study of response to subunit inactivated influenza vaccine. Regarding the study as a whole: The authors proposed limited new T cell recruitment per seasonal influenza vaccination.

TCRdb re-called the RT-PCR reads through MiXCR, storing one row per CDR3 protein. The sample lists about half a million distinct CDR3 sequences, 25% occurring once. The TCR sequence derives from a man aged 50-59 years who received an inactivated influenza vaccine. This rearrangement joins TRBV28 to TRBJ1-5, with TRBD1 matching 7 bases. The sequences come from CD4+ T cells sorted from PBMCs, collected roughly 5 days after vaccination. The CDR3 loop reads CARQGKGQPQHF. CDR3 bases: TGTGCGAGACAGGGAAAGGGTCAGCCCCAGCATTTT.